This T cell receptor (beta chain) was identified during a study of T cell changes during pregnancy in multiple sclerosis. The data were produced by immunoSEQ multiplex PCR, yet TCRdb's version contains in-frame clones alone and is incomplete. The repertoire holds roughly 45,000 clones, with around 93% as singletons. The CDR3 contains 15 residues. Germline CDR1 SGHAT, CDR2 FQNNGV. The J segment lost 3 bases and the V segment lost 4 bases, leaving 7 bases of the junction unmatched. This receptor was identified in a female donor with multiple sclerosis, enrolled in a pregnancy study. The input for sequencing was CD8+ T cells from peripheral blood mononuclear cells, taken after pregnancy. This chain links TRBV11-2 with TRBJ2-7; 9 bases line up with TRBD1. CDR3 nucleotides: TGTGCCAGCAGCTCGCCTGGGACAGGGATCTACGAGCAGTACTTC. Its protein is CASSSPGTGIYEQYF.